The 6 T cell receptor beta chains below come from one sample, sequenced in a study of blood T cell repertoires in COVID-19. The data were produced by immunoSEQ multiplex PCR, yet TCRdb's version contains in-frame clones alone and is incomplete. The sample lists about 210,000 clones; around 85% were seen once. Input material: PBMCs or T cells enriched from blood (not recorded which). These TCRs come from a man in his forties who had recovered from COVID-19.

The V gene is TRBV2, the J gene TRBJ1-5; a weak D match, TRBD1 (5 bases). CDR1 and CDR2 (germline): SNHLY, FYNNEI. V was clipped by 2 bases and J by 0 bases, with 14 bases between them. The CDR3 consists of 17 residues. The CDR3 here is CASSERTPRHSNQPQHF. The CDR3 DNA follows: TGTGCCAGCAGTGAACGGACACCTCGACATAGCAATCAGCCCCAGCATTTT.

This clone was counted once. The J gene is TRBJ1-5, the V gene TRBV30, with 8 bases identical to TRBD1. CDR3 size: 13 residues. V gave up 4 bases and J gave up 5 bases; unmatched junction bases: 4. The germline V gene encodes CDR1 GTSNPN and CDR2 SVGIG (reference sequence). As DNA, the CDR3 is TGTGCCTGGAAAGGACAGGGCCATCAGCCCCAGCATTTT. Amino acid sequence: CAWKGQGHQPQHF. Looking up the rest from reference TRBV30 and TRBJ1-5 gives the full variable domain: SQTIHQWPATLVQPVGSPLSLECTVEGTSNPNLYWYRQAAGRGLQLLFYSVGIGQISSEVPQNLSASRPQDRQFILSSKKLLLSDSGFYLCAWKGQGHQPQHFGDGTRLSIL.

The chain has TRBV4-2 and TRBJ2-1, with 12 bases that match TRBD2. The germline gives CDR1 LGHNA, CDR2 YNFKEQ. The CDR3 has 17 residues. V shed 0 bases and J 11 bases; nucleotides not matched to a gene: 11. In nucleotides, the CDR3 is TGTGCCAGCAGCCAAGAGGCGCTAGCGGGAGGGCCACAGAAGCAGTTCTTC. Translation: CASSQEALAGGPQKQFF.

CDR3 coding DNA: TGTGCCAGCGGACCGGGACTAGCGGGTATTGTGCAGTTCTTC. It specifies CASGPGLAGIVQFF. The chain links TRBV19 to TRBJ2-1; 12 bases line up with TRBD2. CDR3 length equals 14 residues. Germline CDR1 is LNHDA and CDR2 is SQIVND (reference sequence). V was pared by 9 bases and J by 12 bases, with 12 bases of the junction left unmatched.

The rearrangement joins TRBV30 to TRBJ2-7, with D tentatively TRBD2 (5 bases). The germline V gene has CDR1 GTSNPN and CDR2 SVGIG (reference sequence). This CDR3 region has 12 residues. V gave up 5 bases and J gave up 3 bases, with 11 bases separating them. The CDR3 DNA sequence: TGTGCCTGGGGACCTAGCCGCTACGAGCAGTACTTC. It yields the protein CAWGPSRYEQYF. Based on the CDR3 plus reference TRBV30 and TRBJ2-7, the full variable domain is SQTIHQWPATLVQPVGSPLSLECTVEGTSNPNLYWYRQAAGRGLQLLFYSVGIGQISSEVPQNLSASRPQDRQFILSSKKLLLSDSGFYLCAWGPSRYEQYFGPGTRLTVT.

A note on this clone: The identical CDR3 is also encoded by other nucleotide sequences in the sample. The V gene is TRBV15, the J gene TRBJ2-7; 7 nucleotides match TRBD1. Trimming removed 0 bases from V and 3 bases from J; junction bases left unmatched: 2. The CDR3 totals 14 residues. CDR1 is LNHNV and CDR2 is YYDKDF in the germline V gene (reference sequence). In DNA, the CDR3 is TGTGCCACCAGCAGAGATAGGGGGCTCTACGAGCAGTACTTC. Its protein is CATSRDRGLYEQYF.